The 21 T cell receptor beta chains reported below all come from one sample, sequenced in a study of cytotoxic CD8 clonotypes in ibrutinib-treated CLL. This table comes from immunoSEQ multiplex PCR, and its TCRdb copy is limited to in-frame clones, with some not included. The sample has 200,000 to 250,000 clones, 79% seen once. The sample consisted of PBMCs, taken after 12 months of ibrutinib treatment. These receptors were obtained from a human donor with chronic lymphocytic leukemia.

V gene TRBV10-1 combines with J gene TRBJ2-7; the match to TRBD1 covers 10 bases. The germline CDR1 and CDR2 sequences are WNHNN and SYGVQD (reference sequence). CDR3 length: 15 amino acids. V gave up 2 bases and J gave up 2 bases; unmatched junction bases: 3. CDR3 protein: CASSEPGQGTYEQYF. For the CDR3, the DNA is TGCGCCAGCAGTGAGCCGGGACAGGGGACCTACGAGCAGTACTTC.

The V call is TRBV5-1, the J call TRBJ2-7, with D uncertain. This CDR3 is built from 11 residues. The germline gives CDR1 SGHRS, CDR2 YFSETQ. V lost 3 bases and J 2 bases, leaving 3 bases between the germline ends. CDR3 in DNA: TGCGCCAGCAGCTCTCCCTACGAGCAGTACTTC. Its protein is CASSSPYEQYF.

CDR3 in amino acids: CASSVLGATAYNEQFF. CDR3 coding DNA: TGTGCCAGCAGCGTACTCGGCGCGACCGCCTACAATGAGCAGTTCTTC. This chain uses TRBV9 with TRBJ2-1; D gene unclear. The CDR3 sequence is 16 residues long. Germline V CDR1 and CDR2: SGDLS, YYNGEE. Trimming pared 1 base from V and 2 bases from J, leaving 13 bases between.

J is TRBJ1-1 and V is TRBV28; D is uncertain. Trimming took off 3 bases at V and 1 base at J, with 12 bases between the two ends. The CDR3 extends over 15 amino acids. Germline V gene lookup returns CDR1 MDHEN and CDR2 SYDVKM. CDR3 loop: CASSFQGLGNTEAFF. The CDR3 DNA reads as TGTGCCAGCAGTTTTCAAGGGCTCGGGAACACTGAAGCTTTCTTT.

V gene TRBV10-3 combines with J gene TRBJ2-7; 10 bases align to TRBD1. The CDR3 has 15 amino acids. The junction had 5 bases not matched to a gene; V was cut back by 6 bases and J by 0 bases. The germline gives CDR1 ENHRY, CDR2 SYGVKD. The CDR3 loop reads CAIRADRGHSYEQYF. The CDR3 region has the DNA TGTGCCATCAGAGCTGACAGGGGGCACTCCTACGAGCAGTACTTC.

This clone was observed a handful of times. The V call is TRBV5-8, the J call TRBJ2-3; D not resolved. The CDR3 totals 13 residues. CDR1 and CDR2 from the germline V gene are SGHTS and YDEGEE. Trimming removed 4 bases at V and 0 bases at J, with 6 bases between. CDR3 coding DNA: TGTGCCAGCAGCGGGATTAGCACAGATACGCAGTATTTT. Translation gives CASSGISTDTQYF.

The V gene is TRBV19, the J gene TRBJ2-1; 8 bases are a match to TRBD2. Losses at the gene ends were 2 bases for V and 6 bases for J; bases not matched to a gene: 18. The CDR3 is 19 residues long. Germline assignment: CDR1 LNHDA and CDR2 SQIVND (reference sequence). CDR3 nucleotide sequence: TGTGCCAGTAGTATATCACTCCCCCTGAGCGGGAGCCCGGGCAATGAGCAGTTCTTC. Amino acids: CASSISLPLSGSPGNEQFF.

The genes are TRBV28 and TRBJ1-4; maybe TRBD1 (5 bases). Looked up from germline, CDR1 is MDHEN and CDR2 is SYDVKM. V gave up 5 bases and J gave up 8 bases, with 18 bases separating them. The CDR3 length is 15 residues. The CDR3 DNA sequence: TGTGCCAGCAGTCCACGGGACTATTTGGAAGAAAAACTGTTTTTT. This sequence encodes CASSPRDYLEEKLFF.

This rearrangement joins TRBV28 to TRBJ1-5; D gene uncertain. Trimming pared 2 bases from V and 9 bases from J, leaving 11 bases between. The CDR3 has 13 residues. Germline V gives CDR1 MDHEN, CDR2 SYDVKM. CDR3 nucleotides: TGTGCCAGCAGTTTAAAAAAGGTCCCGCCCCAGCATTTT. It yields the protein CASSLKKVPPQHF.

This chain uses TRBV6-1 with TRBJ2-5; 9 bases are a match to TRBD1. V lost 6 bases to trimming and J lost 5 bases; unmatched junction nucleotides: 4. Germline V gene lookup returns CDR1 MNHNS and CDR2 SASEGT. The CDR3 loop spans 13 amino acids. Here the CDR3 reads CASRGQGGETQYF. CDR3 bases: TGTGCCAGCAGGGGACAGGGCGGGGAGACCCAGTACTTC.

The table lists this clone with a count of one. Within the sample, other DNA sequences also encode this same CDR3. The V and J genes are TRBV18 and TRBJ1-1, with D unclear. Trimming removed 2 bases at V and 5 bases at J, with 12 bases between. Per the germline V gene, CDR1 is KGHSH and CDR2 is LQKENI. The length of the CDR3 is 14 residues. The DNA for the CDR3 is TGTGCCAGCTCACCAAGGGTAGAAGGAACTGAAGCTTTCTTT. It encodes CASSPRVEGTEAFF.

This clone is a singleton in its sample. The chain joins TRBV4-1 to TRBJ1-2; TRBD1 matches at 8 bases. CDR3 size: 19 residues. Germline V lookup: CDR1 MGHRA, CDR2 YSYEKL. V was pared by 5 bases and J by 1 base, with 18 bases of the junction left unmatched. The CDR3 DNA reads TGCGCCAGCAGCTCAACCCAGGGACAGGCGATCGGGGGTAACTATGGCTACACCTTC. Residues: CASSSTQGQAIGGNYGYTF.

The sample holds a few counts of this clone. The chain uses TRBV19 and TRBJ2-7, with 8 bases lining up with TRBD2. With V trimmed by 6 bases and J by 2 bases, 3 bases remained unmatched. The CDR3 consists of 13 residues. CDR1 is LNHDA, CDR2 SQIVND, per germline (reference sequence). The CDR3 sequence is CASRGLATYEQYF. In nucleotides, the CDR3 is TGTGCCAGTAGAGGACTAGCAACCTACGAGCAGTACTTC.

In this sample, this clone turned up many times. The rearrangement joins TRBV7-9 to TRBJ1-2, with 8 nucleotides matching TRBD1. V lost 1 base to trimming and J lost 7 bases; unmatched junction nucleotides: 8. The CDR3 runs 15 residues. CDR1 and CDR2 (germline): SEHNR, FQNEAQ (reference sequence). CDR3 nucleotide sequence: TGTGCCAGCAGCTTAGGGACGTCAGGGGGCTTTGGCTACACCTTC. This sequence encodes CASSLGTSGGFGYTF.

The chain joins TRBV18 to TRBJ1-3; D gene uncertain. Germline values: CDR1 KGHSH, CDR2 LQKENI. This CDR3 region has 16 residues. Trimming pared 2 bases from V and 2 bases from J, leaving 13 bases between. CDR3 nucleotide sequence: TGTGCCAGCTCACCAGGTTTACCCGGGCCTGGAAACACCATATATTTT. Protein sequence: CASSPGLPGPGNTIYF.

The V call is TRBV9, the J call TRBJ2-2; 9 positions match TRBD2. Losses at the gene ends were 3 bases for V and 8 bases for J; bases not matched to a gene: 8. CDR1 and CDR2 from the germline V gene are SGDLS and YYNGEE. This CDR3 has 15 amino acids. The DNA for the CDR3 is TGTGCCAGCAGCGGGCGGGAGGGTGTCTTGGGGGAGCTGTTTTTT. This encodes CASSGREGVLGELFF. Looking up the rest from reference TRBV9 and TRBJ2-2 gives the full variable domain: DSGVTQTPKHLITATGQRVTLRCSPRSGDLSVYWYQQSLDQGLQFLIQYYNGEERAKGNILERFSAQQFPDLHSELNLSSLELGDSALYFCASSGREGVLGELFFGEGSRLTVL.

In this sample, this clone turned up once. The V and J genes are TRBV4-2 and TRBJ2-1, with 11 bases aligning to TRBD2. The trim removed 0 bases at V and 2 bases at J, leaving 3 bases unmatched. The CDR3 has 17 residues. Looked up from germline, CDR1 is LGHNA and CDR2 is YNFKEQ. The CDR3 loop reads CASSQDRLAGTYNEQFF. The DNA for the CDR3 is TGTGCCAGCAGCCAAGACCGACTAGCGGGGACCTACAATGAGCAGTTCTTC.

V usage is TRBV5-4 and J usage is TRBJ2-3; D is uncertain. Deletions cut 4 bases from V and 0 bases from J, with 12 bases between. The germline CDR1 and CDR2 sequences are SGHNT and YYREEE (reference sequence). The CDR3 runs to 15 residues. CDR3 sequence reads: CASSPDASSTDTQYF. The CDR3 DNA follows: TGTGCCAGCAGCCCGGACGCCTCTAGCACAGATACGCAGTATTTT.

The rearrangement links TRBV2 to TRBJ1-4; TRBD1 agrees at 7 bases. CDR1 is SNHLY, CDR2 FYNNEI, per germline. J was trimmed by 0 bases and V by 6 bases; bases with no gene match: 13. The CDR3 spans 18 residues. The CDR3 protein is CASSPGQSLVATNEKLFF. CDR3 nucleotide sequence: TGTGCCAGCAGCCCGGGACAGTCGTTAGTAGCAACTAATGAAAAACTGTTTTTT.

This clone was seen just once. The chain links TRBV15 to TRBJ1-2; no definite D call. Germline V lookup: CDR1 LNHNV, CDR2 YYDKDF (reference sequence). V dropped 3 bases and J dropped 4 bases, with 15 bases sitting between them. This CDR3 has 15 amino acids. In DNA, the CDR3 is TGTGCCACCAGCAGGGGGAGTGGCAGGAGCTATGGCTACACCTTC. It encodes CATSRGSGRSYGYTF.

This clone was observed a few times. The chain uses TRBV18 and TRBJ2-1; tentative D call: TRBD2 (5 bases). Germline lookup yields CDR1 KGHSH and CDR2 LQKENI. There are 15 residues in the CDR3. Trimming took 5 bases from V and 5 from J, leaving 16 bases between them. The CDR3 region is CASSILATSHNEQFF. The CDR3 bases are TGTGCCAGCTCAATTTTAGCGACTTCCCACAATGAGCAGTTCTTC. The full variable domain, in which reference TRBV18 and TRBJ2-1 provide the parts outside the CDR3, is NAGVMQNPRHLVRRRGQEARLRCSPMKGHSHVYWYRQLPEEGLKFMVYLQKENIIDESGMPKERFSAEFPKEGPSILRIQQVVRGDSAAYFCASSILATSHNEQFFGPGTRLTVL.